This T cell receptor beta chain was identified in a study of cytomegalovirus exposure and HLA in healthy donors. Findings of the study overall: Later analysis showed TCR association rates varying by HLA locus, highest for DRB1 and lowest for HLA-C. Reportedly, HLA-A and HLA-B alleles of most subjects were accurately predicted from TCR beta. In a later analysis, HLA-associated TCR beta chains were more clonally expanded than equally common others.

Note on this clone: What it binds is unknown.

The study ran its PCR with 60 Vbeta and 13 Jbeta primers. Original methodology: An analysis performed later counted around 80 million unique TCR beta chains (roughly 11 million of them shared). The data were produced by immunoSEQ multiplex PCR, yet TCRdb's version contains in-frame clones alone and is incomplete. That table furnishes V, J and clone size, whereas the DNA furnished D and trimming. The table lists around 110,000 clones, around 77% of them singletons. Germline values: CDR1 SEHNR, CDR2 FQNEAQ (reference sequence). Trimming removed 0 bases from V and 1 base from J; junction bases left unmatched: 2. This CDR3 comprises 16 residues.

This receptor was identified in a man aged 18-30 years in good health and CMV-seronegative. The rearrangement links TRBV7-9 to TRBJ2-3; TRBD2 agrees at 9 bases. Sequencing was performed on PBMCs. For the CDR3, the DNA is TGTGCCAGCAGCTTAGCGGCTAGCGGGGGCACAGATACGCAGTATTTT. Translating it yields CASSLAASGGTDTQYF.